This is a list of T cell receptor beta chains from one sample in a study of T cells in Graves' hyperthyroidism and ophthalmopathy. One entry per CDR3 protein, called by TCRdb with MiXCR from the multiplex PCR reads. The sample yields fewer than 250,000 distinct CDR3 sequences, around 17% seen once. Sequencing was done on a sample of blood. These receptors all come from a young woman with Graves' ophthalmopathy. Both conserved end residues are part of each CDR3. The order of the fields is V gene, D gene, CDR3 length, J gene, clone size, CDR3 protein, CDR3 DNA. The D gene is left open where the match is weak. For some rows the clone size is stated as once, few or many, or as a class when expanded; others skip it.

>TRBV7-9|.|14|TRBJ2-1|many
CASSLEMAYNEQFF
TGTGCCAGCAGCTTAGAGATGGCTTACAATGAGCAGTTCTTC
>TRBV4-1|.|15|TRBJ2-1|many
CASSQPQVPYNEQFF
TGCGCCAGCAGCCAACCGCAAGTACCCTACAATGAGCAGTTCTTC
>TRBV11-2|.|14|TRBJ2-5|once
CASSAQGGTETQYF
TGTGCCAGCAGCGCCCAGGGGGGGACCGAGACCCAGTACTTC
>TRBV2|.|13|TRBJ1-5|many
CASRGLGNQPQHF
TGTGCCAGCAGAGGGCTCGGCAATCAGCCCCAGCATTTT
>TRBV2|TRBD2|11|TRBJ2-5|.
CAGTSGRGEYF
TGTGCCGGAACTAGCGGGAGGGGGGAGTACTTC
>TRBV28|TRBD1|16|TRBJ2-3|.
CASSSPRTGWTDTQYF
TGTGCCAGCAGTTCCCCTCGGACAGGGTGGACAGATACGCAGTATTTT
>TRBV29-1|.|13|TRBJ1-1|many
CSPFSDGNTEAFF
TGCAGCCCCTTTTCTGACGGGAACACTGAAGCTTTCTTT
>TRBV6-1|TRBD1|13|TRBJ2-1|many
CASSKDRLNEQFF
TGTGCCAGCAGTAAGGACAGGCTCAATGAGCAGTTCTTC
>TRBV28|.|17|TRBJ2-3|many
CASSPQSGLGAGDTQYF
TGTGCCAGCAGCCCTCAATCTGGGCTAGGGGCCGGGGATACGCAGTATTTT
>TRBV28|.|15|TRBJ1-5|many
CASSLMGQGHQPQHF
TGTGCCAGCAGTTTGATGGGGCAGGGCCATCAGCCCCAGCATTTT
>TRBV7-8|.|14|TRBJ1-2|many
CASSPDSGKGGYTF
TGTGCCAGCAGCCCAGACTCAGGGAAAGGAGGCTACACCTTC
>TRBV28|.|14|TRBJ2-5|many
CASSSTGTIKTQYF
TGTGCCAGCAGTTCCACCGGGACAATCAAGACCCAGTACTTC
>TRBV15|.|13|TRBJ2-5|.
CATGHLLQETQYF
TGTGCCACCGGACACCTCCTCCAAGAGACCCAGTACTTC
>TRBV28|.|13|TRBJ1-1|many
CASSLGGDRWEFF
TGTGCCAGCAGTTTGGGGGGGGACCGGTGGGAATTCTTT
>TRBV6-5|.|15|TRBJ2-1|.
CASSYSSGLYNEQFF
TGTGCCAGCAGTTACTCGTCAGGGCTGTACAATGAGCAGTTCTTC
>TRBV28|.|15|TRBJ2-7|many
CASSSGPGAGYEQYF
TGTGCCAGCAGCTCCGGACCTGGGGCGGGCTACGAGCAGTACTTC
>TRBV28|.|19|TRBJ1-5|many
CASTPSWDGLHSGNQPQHF
TGTGCCAGCACCCCTAGTTGGGACGGACTACACTCTGGCAATCAGCCCCAGCATTTT
>TRBV6-1|TRBD2|17|TRBJ2-1|many
CASRTPGAGGRYNEQFF
TGTGCCAGCAGGACTCCTGGGGCGGGGGGGCGGTACAATGAGCAGTTCTTC
>TRBV18|.|14|TRBJ2-5|many
CASSPQASSETQYF
TGTGCCAGCTCACCACAAGCTAGCTCCGAGACCCAGTACTTC
>TRBV5-1|TRBD1|13|TRBJ2-1|many
CASRTGQGYEQFF
TGCGCCAGCAGAACCGGACAGGGGTATGAGCAGTTCTTC
>TRBV28|.|12|TRBJ1-1|many
CASSWNRAAAFF
TGTGCCAGCAGTTGGAACAGGGCGGCAGCTTTCTTT
>TRBV6-1|.|15|TRBJ1-1|few
CASIPIGRMNTEAFF
TGTGCCAGCATTCCAATTGGAAGGATGAACACTGAAGCTTTCTTT
>TRBV7-9|.|15|TRBJ1-1|.
CASSLVWGLNGEAFF
TGTGCCAGCAGCTTAGTTTGGGGACTAAATGGTGAAGCTTTCTTT
>TRBV6-1|.|16|TRBJ1-2|.
CASSQLQGTVNYGYTF
TGTGCCAGCAGTCAACTACAGGGAACGGTTAACTATGGCTACACCTTC
>TRBV6-1|.|14|TRBJ2-7|few
CASRGVIGGNEQYF
TGTGCCAGCAGGGGCGTGATCGGGGGTAACGAGCAGTACTTC
>TRBV6-1|.|14|TRBJ2-7|many
CASSEVGGGHEQYF
TGTGCCAGCAGTGAGGTAGGGGGAGGCCACGAGCAGTACTTC
>TRBV11-2|TRBD1|14|TRBJ1-1|.
CASSQGGANTEAFF
TGTGCCAGCAGCCAGGGGGGGGCCAACACTGAAGCTTTCTTT
>TRBV28|.|14|TRBJ1-1|many
CATSGPWGNTEAFF
TGTGCCACCTCCGGGCCCTGGGGGAACACTGAAGCTTTCTTT
>TRBV5-5|.|16|TRBJ2-2|many
CASSSVVGIGTGELFF
TGTGCCAGCAGCTCCGTAGTGGGAATTGGCACCGGGGAGCTGTTTTTT
>TRBV27|TRBD2|15|TRBJ2-7|many
CASSPATSGTYEQYF
TGTGCCAGCAGCCCAGCAACTAGCGGGACCTACGAGCAGTACTTC
>TRBV7-9|TRBD1|15|TRBJ2-1|many
CASSLGSQGAREQFF
TGTGCCAGCAGCTTAGGTTCACAGGGGGCAAGGGAGCAGTTCTTC
>TRBV9|.|14|TRBJ2-4|.
CASSVAGRGDIQYF
TGTGCCAGCAGCGTAGCAGGGAGGGGGGACATTCAGTACTTC
>TRBV7-9|TRBD2|17|TRBJ2-5|many
CASSLARLAGVGETQYF
TGTGCCAGCAGCTTAGCGAGACTAGCGGGAGTGGGGGAGACCCAGTACTTC
>TRBV4-2|TRBD2|14|TRBJ2-3|.
CASSPGGPPDTQYF
TGTGCCAGCAGTCCGGGGGGGCCGCCAGATACGCAGTATTTT
>TRBV6-2/TRBV6-3|.|15|TRBJ1-2|many
CASSYRQLFDYGYTF
TGTGCCAGCAGTTACCGTCAGCTCTTTGACTATGGCTACACCTTC
>TRBV19|.|14|TRBJ1-2|many
CASRIAWGDYGYTF
TGTGCCAGTAGGATCGCATGGGGGGACTATGGCTACACCTTC
>TRBV12-3/TRBV12-4|TRBD1|15|TRBJ2-2|.
CASTSGTELTGELFF
TGTGCCAGCACCTCCGGGACAGAGCTCACCGGGGAGCTGTTTTTT
>TRBV3-1|.|16|TRBJ2-3|once
CASSGVGGVIGDTQYF
TGTGCCAGCAGCGGGGTAGGGGGGGTTATCGGAGATACGCAGTATTTT
>TRBV3-1|.|16|TRBJ1-2|many
CASSQDKTGVSYGYTF
TGTGCCAGCAGCCAAGATAAGACAGGAGTTAGCTATGGCTACACCTTC
>TRBV5-8|.|12|TRBJ2-7|many
CASSSATYEQYF
TGTGCCAGCTCCTCCGCTACCTACGAGCAGTACTTC
>TRBV20-1|.|12|TRBJ2-1|many
CSARSSAREQFF
TGCAGTGCTAGATCCTCGGCCCGGGAGCAGTTCTTC
>TRBV28|TRBD1|17|TRBJ1-6|many
CASRTISGTGNNSPLHF
TGTGCCAGCAGAACTATTTCCGGGACAGGGAATAATTCACCCCTCCACTTT
>TRBV5-5|TRBD2|16|TRBJ2-7|few
CASSPTGTSGAHEQYF
TGTGCCAGCAGTCCCACCGGGACTAGCGGGGCCCACGAGCAGTACTTC
>TRBV7-3|.|13|TRBJ2-1|many
CASSLRSNNEQFF
TGTGCCAGCAGCTTGCGGTCGAACAATGAGCAGTTCTTC
>TRBV18|TRBD1|16|TRBJ1-1|many
CASSSRQGGLNTEAFF
TGTGCCAGCTCATCCAGACAGGGGGGGTTGAACACTGAAGCTTTCTTT
>TRBV6-6|TRBD1|15|TRBJ1-6|many
CASSYSTGENSPLHF
TGTGCCAGCAGTTACTCTACAGGGGAAAATTCACCCCTCCACTTT
>TRBV20-1|.|14|TRBJ2-3|many
CSAFDARSTDTQYF
TGCAGTGCTTTCGATGCCCGGAGCACAGATACGCAGTATTTT
>TRBV28|TRBD2|15|TRBJ2-1|many
CASSFSGLGEAGQFF
TGTGCCAGCAGTTTCTCAGGACTAGGCGAAGCGGGGCAGTTCTTC
>TRBV15|.|18|TRBJ2-3|many
CATSKQYGVGRSTDTQYF
TGTGCCACCAGCAAACAGTACGGGGTTGGGCGTAGCACAGATACGCAGTATTTT